Listed below are T cell receptor beta chains from one sample, sequenced in a study of early T cells in non-severe SARS-CoV-2 infection. In TCRdb, the 5' RACE reads were re-called with MiXCR into one record per CDR3 protein. Of tens of thousands of distinct CDR3 sequences listed, under 15% were seen once; the top ten hold roughly 2.6%. The material sequenced was whole blood, taken at baseline. These receptors were collected from an adult who was a healthcare worker with PCR-confirmed SARS-CoV-2 infection or an uninfected control (not recorded which). Both conserved end residues are part of each CDR3. The order of the fields is V gene, J gene, D gene, clone size, CDR3 protein, CDR3 DNA. D genes are given only for firm matches. For some rows the clone size is stated as once, few or many, or as a class when expanded; others skip it.

v_call: TRBV29-1; j_call: TRBJ2-7; d_call: TRBD1; clone_size: few; cdr3_aa: CSAAQGAEQYF; cdr3_nt: TGCAGCGCAGCCCAGGGGGCCGAGCAGTACTTC
v_call: TRBV7-6; j_call: TRBJ1-6; d_call: TRBD1; clone_size: many; cdr3_aa: CASSLERTGRGSYNSPLHF; cdr3_nt: TGTGCCAGCAGCTTAGAGAGGACAGGGCGAGGGTCCTATAATTCACCCCTCCACTTT
v_call: TRBV29-1; j_call: TRBJ1-2; d_call: -; clone_size: -; cdr3_aa: CSVEQGLYGYTF; cdr3_nt: TGCAGCGTTGAACAGGGATTATATGGCTACACCTTC
v_call: TRBV7-9; j_call: TRBJ1-2; d_call: -; clone_size: -; cdr3_aa: CASSLVPGNYGYTF; cdr3_nt: TGTGCCAGCAGCTTAGTGCCTGGGAACTATGGCTACACCTTC
v_call: TRBV19; j_call: TRBJ1-5; d_call: -; clone_size: many; cdr3_aa: CASSIDTPSVSNQPQHF; cdr3_nt: TGTGCCAGTAGTATAGACACCCCGTCGGTAAGCAATCAGCCCCAGCATTTT
v_call: TRBV29-1; j_call: TRBJ2-1; d_call: -; clone_size: -; cdr3_aa: CSVVAYNEQFF; cdr3_nt: TGCAGCGTTGTAGCTTACAATGAGCAGTTCTTC
v_call: TRBV14; j_call: TRBJ2-2; d_call: -; clone_size: -; cdr3_aa: CASNQITGTNTGELFF; cdr3_nt: TGTGCCAGCAACCAAATCACAGGGACGAACACCGGGGAGCTGTTTTTT
v_call: TRBV19; j_call: TRBJ1-2; d_call: -; clone_size: -; cdr3_aa: CASSTGFDYGYTF; cdr3_nt: TGTGCCAGTAGTACGGGTTTCGACTATGGCTACACCTTC
v_call: TRBV28; j_call: TRBJ2-5; d_call: -; clone_size: few; cdr3_aa: CASRYSGPRPETQYF; cdr3_nt: TGTGCCAGCAGGTACTCCGGACCGCGGCCAGAGACCCAGTACTTC
v_call: TRBV24-1; j_call: TRBJ2-3; d_call: -; clone_size: many; cdr3_aa: CATSDPPRDKGLDTQYF; cdr3_nt: TGTGCCACCAGTGATCCCCCCCGGGACAAAGGGCTAGATACGCAGTATTTT
v_call: TRBV7-2; j_call: TRBJ2-7; d_call: -; clone_size: few; cdr3_aa: CASSFGTAYEQYF; cdr3_nt: TGTGCCAGCAGCTTTGGAACGGCCTACGAGCAGTACTTC
v_call: TRBV7-2; j_call: TRBJ2-2; d_call: -; clone_size: -; cdr3_aa: CASTAWSTGELFF; cdr3_nt: TGTGCCAGCACCGCCTGGAGCACCGGGGAGCTGTTTTTT
v_call: TRBV7-2; j_call: TRBJ1-5; d_call: -; clone_size: many; cdr3_aa: CASSLVQDDNQPQHF; cdr3_nt: TGTGCCAGCAGCTTAGTACAGGATGACAATCAGCCCCAGCATTTT
v_call: TRBV11-2; j_call: TRBJ2-3; d_call: -; clone_size: few; cdr3_aa: CASSPYGATDTQYF; cdr3_nt: TGTGCCAGCAGCCCATACGGCGCGACAGATACGCAGTATTTT
v_call: TRBV11-2; j_call: TRBJ1-1; d_call: -; clone_size: few; cdr3_aa: CASSPLEVRRNTEAFF; cdr3_nt: TGTGCCAGCAGCCCCCTCGAAGTCCGCCGGAACACTGAAGCTTTCTTT
v_call: TRBV10-1; j_call: TRBJ1-1; d_call: -; clone_size: -; cdr3_aa: CASSESGRRTEAFF; cdr3_nt: TGCGCCAGCAGTGAGTCAGGAAGGAGAACTGAAGCTTTCTTT
v_call: TRBV29-1; j_call: TRBJ2-1; d_call: -; clone_size: -; cdr3_aa: CSSSPKRDEQFF; cdr3_nt: TGCAGCAGTTCCCCGAAAAGGGATGAGCAGTTCTTC
v_call: TRBV5-1; j_call: TRBJ1-1; d_call: -; clone_size: few; cdr3_aa: CASSLPGGTEAFF; cdr3_nt: TGCGCCAGCAGCTTGCCCGGGGGCACTGAAGCTTTCTTT
v_call: TRBV7-9; j_call: TRBJ2-7; d_call: -; clone_size: -; cdr3_aa: CASSLVVSGTLPYEQYF; cdr3_nt: TGTGCCAGCAGCTTAGTGGTTTCAGGTACCCTCCCTTACGAGCAGTACTTC
v_call: TRBV29-1; j_call: TRBJ1-2; d_call: TRBD1; clone_size: -; cdr3_aa: CSVRSPRDSSQTGYTF; cdr3_nt: TGCAGCGTTCGGTCACCCCGGGACAGCAGCCAGACTGGCTACACCTTC
v_call: TRBV12-3/TRBV12-4; j_call: TRBJ1-6; d_call: -; clone_size: -; cdr3_aa: CASSPIASSYNSPLHF; cdr3_nt: TGTGCCAGCAGCCCAATCGCGAGCTCCTATAATTCACCCCTCCACTTT
v_call: TRBV6-2/TRBV6-3; j_call: TRBJ2-7; d_call: -; clone_size: -; cdr3_aa: CASTDTPDLYEQYF; cdr3_nt: TGTGCCAGCACCGACACACCCGATCTCTACGAGCAGTACTTC
v_call: TRBV10-3; j_call: TRBJ1-1; d_call: -; clone_size: few; cdr3_aa: CAIRQGQNTEAFF; cdr3_nt: TGTGCCATCAGACAGGGACAGAACACTGAAGCTTTCTTT
v_call: TRBV4-3; j_call: TRBJ2-5; d_call: -; clone_size: few; cdr3_aa: CASSQELSGETQYF; cdr3_nt: TGCGCCAGCAGCCAAGAATTGTCCGGGGAGACCCAGTACTTC
v_call: TRBV20-1; j_call: TRBJ1-1; d_call: -; clone_size: few; cdr3_aa: CSAGGVALPFF; cdr3_nt: TGCAGTGCTGGGGGAGTCGCACTCCCTTTCTTT
v_call: TRBV18; j_call: TRBJ2-7; d_call: -; clone_size: few; cdr3_aa: CASSPQVSYEQYF; cdr3_nt: TGTGCCAGCTCACCACAGGTTTCCTACGAGCAGTACTTC
v_call: TRBV6-5; j_call: TRBJ2-5; d_call: TRBD1; clone_size: few; cdr3_aa: CASSYSRDRGKTQYF; cdr3_nt: TGTGCCAGCAGTTACTCGCGGGACAGGGGGAAGACCCAGTACTTC
v_call: TRBV7-9; j_call: TRBJ1-2; d_call: TRBD1; clone_size: -; cdr3_aa: CASSAGTGDYGYTF; cdr3_nt: TGTGCCAGCAGCGCCGGGACAGGCGACTATGGCTACACCTTC
v_call: TRBV20-1; j_call: TRBJ1-1; d_call: -; clone_size: -; cdr3_aa: CSASRSTEAFF; cdr3_nt: TGCAGTGCTAGCCGTAGCACTGAAGCTTTCTTT
v_call: TRBV5-4; j_call: TRBJ1-2; d_call: -; clone_size: few; cdr3_aa: CASSFRQGAVYGYTF; cdr3_nt: TGTGCCAGCAGCTTTAGGCAGGGTGCAGTCTATGGCTACACCTTC
v_call: TRBV11-2; j_call: TRBJ2-5; d_call: -; clone_size: -; cdr3_aa: CASSLDGYSETQYF; cdr3_nt: TGTGCCAGCAGCTTAGATGGATATTCGGAGACCCAGTACTTC
v_call: TRBV12-2; j_call: TRBJ2-7; d_call: -; clone_size: -; cdr3_aa: CASREPGQPYEQYF; cdr3_nt: TGTGCAAGTCGCGAACCGGGACAGCCCTACGAGCAGTACTTC
v_call: TRBV2; j_call: TRBJ2-7; d_call: -; clone_size: -; cdr3_aa: CASSDPYEQYF; cdr3_nt: TGTGCCAGCAGTGACCCCTACGAGCAGTACTTC
v_call: TRBV19; j_call: TRBJ2-2; d_call: TRBD2; clone_size: -; cdr3_aa: CASTTSGVIAGELFF; cdr3_nt: TGTGCCAGTACGACTAGCGGGGTGATAGCCGGGGAGCTGTTTTTT
v_call: TRBV3-1; j_call: TRBJ1-2; d_call: TRBD1; clone_size: many; cdr3_aa: CASSLRQGNGYTF; cdr3_nt: TGTGCCAGCAGCCTCCGACAGGGGAACGGCTACACCTTC
v_call: TRBV18; j_call: TRBJ1-6; d_call: -; clone_size: many; cdr3_aa: CASSPAFRGNSPLHF; cdr3_nt: TGTGCCAGCTCACCAGCCTTCAGGGGCAATTCACCCCTCCACTTT
v_call: TRBV10-3; j_call: TRBJ1-6; d_call: -; clone_size: few; cdr3_aa: CAIRDTYNSPLHF; cdr3_nt: TGTGCCATCAGGGACACTTATAATTCACCCCTCCACTTT
v_call: TRBV5-1; j_call: TRBJ2-3; d_call: TRBD2; clone_size: few; cdr3_aa: CASSSGLATDTQYF; cdr3_nt: TGCGCCAGCAGCTCGGGACTAGCCACAGATACGCAGTATTTT
v_call: TRBV2; j_call: TRBJ1-5; d_call: -; clone_size: -; cdr3_aa: CASRATGYQPQHF; cdr3_nt: TGTGCCAGCAGGGCGACGGGTTATCAGCCCCAGCATTTT
v_call: TRBV9; j_call: TRBJ1-3; d_call: TRBD1; clone_size: many; cdr3_aa: CATSGTGAISGNTIYF; cdr3_nt: TGTGCCACGTCCGGGACAGGGGCTATTTCCGGAAACACCATATATTTT
v_call: TRBV5-1; j_call: TRBJ2-1; d_call: TRBD2; clone_size: few; cdr3_aa: CASSFAGGPYNEQFF; cdr3_nt: TGCGCCAGCAGCTTTGCGGGGGGGCCCTACAATGAGCAGTTCTTC
v_call: TRBV6-1; j_call: TRBJ2-4; d_call: -; clone_size: few; cdr3_aa: CASSGQVPKNIQYF; cdr3_nt: TGTGCCAGCAGTGGACAGGTTCCCAAAAACATTCAGTACTTC
v_call: TRBV29-1; j_call: TRBJ1-2; d_call: -; clone_size: many; cdr3_aa: CSVEGPGAVNYGYTF; cdr3_nt: TGCAGCGTTGAGGGGCCAGGGGCTGTTAACTATGGCTACACCTTC
v_call: TRBV21-1; j_call: TRBJ2-3; d_call: -; clone_size: few; cdr3_aa: CASSKFSAGRRSTDTQYF; cdr3_nt: TGTGCCAGCAGCAAATTCTCGGCAGGAAGGAGGTCCACAGATACGCAGTATTTT
v_call: TRBV28; j_call: TRBJ2-3; d_call: -; clone_size: few; cdr3_aa: CASSFPLGSPPSTDTQYF; cdr3_nt: TGTGCCAGCAGTTTCCCGCTGGGCAGCCCTCCGAGCACAGATACGCAGTATTTT
v_call: TRBV6-5; j_call: TRBJ2-1; d_call: TRBD1; clone_size: -; cdr3_aa: CASSYSRTGISYNEQFF; cdr3_nt: TGTGCCAGCAGTTACTCGAGGACAGGAATCTCCTACAATGAGCAGTTCTTC
v_call: TRBV5-4; j_call: TRBJ1-2; d_call: -; clone_size: -; cdr3_aa: CASSSNRGAGGYTF; cdr3_nt: TGTGCCAGCAGCTCCAATCGGGGGGCCGGAGGCTACACCTTC
v_call: TRBV6-5; j_call: TRBJ2-7; d_call: -; clone_size: -; cdr3_aa: CASSRGDRSYEQYF; cdr3_nt: TGTGCCAGCAGTAGAGGTGACCGCTCCTACGAGCAGTACTTC
v_call: TRBV11-2; j_call: TRBJ1-1; d_call: -; clone_size: -; cdr3_aa: CASSEDPNTEAFF; cdr3_nt: TGTGCCAGCAGCGAGGATCCGAACACTGAAGCTTTCTTT
v_call: TRBV28; j_call: TRBJ1-5; d_call: -; clone_size: few; cdr3_aa: CASSLVGNRVNQPQHF; cdr3_nt: TGTGCCAGCAGTTTAGTGGGCAACAGGGTGAATCAGCCCCAGCATTTT
v_call: TRBV7-8; j_call: TRBJ2-5; d_call: -; clone_size: many; cdr3_aa: CASSSGPQETQYF; cdr3_nt: TGTGCCAGCAGCTCGGGACCGCAAGAGACCCAGTACTTC
v_call: TRBV20-1; j_call: TRBJ2-7; d_call: TRBD1; clone_size: many; cdr3_aa: CSASRDRGYEQYF; cdr3_nt: TGCAGTGCTAGTAGGGACAGGGGCTACGAGCAGTACTTC
v_call: TRBV2; j_call: TRBJ2-1; d_call: -; clone_size: -; cdr3_aa: CASSGRAGPYNEQFF; cdr3_nt: TGTGCCAGCAGTGGTCGGGCGGGCCCCTACAATGAGCAGTTCTTC
v_call: TRBV27; j_call: TRBJ1-2; d_call: -; clone_size: -; cdr3_aa: CASRGWGMRYTF; cdr3_nt: TGTGCCAGCAGAGGGTGGGGTATGCGCTACACCTTC
v_call: TRBV12-2; j_call: TRBJ1-1; d_call: -; clone_size: -; cdr3_aa: CASRPDGHWTEAFF; cdr3_nt: TGTGCAAGTCGCCCGGACGGTCACTGGACTGAAGCTTTCTTT
v_call: TRBV7-2; j_call: TRBJ2-7; d_call: -; clone_size: few; cdr3_aa: CASSLEAGIYEQYF; cdr3_nt: TGTGCCAGCAGCTTAGAGGCGGGGATTTACGAGCAGTACTTC
v_call: TRBV5-5; j_call: TRBJ1-2; d_call: -; clone_size: -; cdr3_aa: CASSLEGRRGYTF; cdr3_nt: TGTGCCAGCAGCTTGGAAGGCAGACGGGGCTACACCTTC
v_call: TRBV20-1; j_call: TRBJ2-3; d_call: TRBD2; clone_size: many; cdr3_aa: CSASAPGGMGTDTQYF; cdr3_nt: TGCAGTGCTAGTGCCCCGGGGGGGATGGGCACAGATACGCAGTATTTT
v_call: TRBV6-2/TRBV6-3; j_call: TRBJ2-5; d_call: -; clone_size: -; cdr3_aa: CASSYLRSSEPTQYF; cdr3_nt: TGTGCCAGCAGTTACCTCAGATCGTCTGAGCCTACCCAGTACTTC